The present TCR beta chain was sequenced within a study of Ad26.COV2.S vaccination and SARS-CoV-2 variants. Study-level background: Intramuscular Ad26.COV2.S doses were given once or twice, 56 days apart.

Sequencing was performed with immunoSEQ multiplex PCR; in TCRdb, only in-frame clones are kept and a portion is missing. Found here are a few hundred thousand clones, 75% to 90% of them singletons; the top ten hold around 5.5%. Specified treatment: 15 to 20 received Ad26.COV2.S at low or high dose, single or two shots; roughly 5 received placebo; per-sample allocation not given. Sampling happened 63 days after the first vaccine or placebo injection. Concerning this clone: Its target is unknown.

Germline V gene data show CDR1 as LGHNA and CDR2 as YNFKEQ. This CDR3 contains 13 residues. The ends were cut back, 5 bases at V and 8 bases at J, with 15 bases in the middle. General study points: Placebo recipients showed lower spike-specific TCR breadth than vaccinees.

This sample comprised peripheral blood, obtained in a trial of Ad26.COV2.S vaccine versus placebo. The source is a person aged 18 to 59 who received the Ad26.COV2.S COVID-19 vaccine or a placebo. V usage is TRBV4-2 and J usage is TRBJ1-2; no clear D. The CDR3 region is CASSSEAIRGYTF. The CDR3 nucleotides are TGTGCCAGCAGCTCGGAGGCCATACGGGGCTACACCTTC.